This T cell receptor beta chain was identified in a study of T cell responses to AZD1222 COVID-19 vaccine. Germline CDR1 LNHDA, CDR2 SQIVND (reference sequence). There are 12 residues in the CDR3. Trimming removed 2 bases at V and 7 bases at J, with 8 bases between. The data were produced by immunoSEQ multiplex PCR, yet TCRdb's version contains in-frame clones alone and is incomplete. Among 100,000 to 150,000 clones listed, around 83% were seen once. This rearrangement joins TRBV19 to TRBJ1-1, with unresolved D. The source was peripheral blood, collected 28 days after the second AZD1222 dose. The source is an adult who received the AZD1222 COVID-19 vaccine. The CDR3 nucleotides read TGTGCCAGTAGTATAAATCTGGGTGAAGCTTTCTTT. Its translation is CASSINLGEAFF.